The T cell receptor beta chain described here comes from a study of shared clonotypes between healthy human individuals. Only Caucasian adults living in Nashville, Tennessee made up the donor group. CD4+ cells underwent separation, giving CD45RA+ naive and CD45RA-negative memory subsets. The assay was immunoSEQ multiplex PCR, and TCRdb's table has in-frame clones only and misses some. There are over 1.4 million clones in the sample; roughly 96% occur only once, and over 1% lies in the top ten. Germline lookup yields CDR1 MGHDK and CDR2 SYGVNS. With 9 bases removed from V and 7 bases from J, the gap between germline ends came to 19 bases. The CDR3 loop spans 13 amino acids.

The chain is built from TRBV25-1 and TRBJ2-7; a possible D gene is TRBD1 (6 bases). Input material: naive CD4+ T cells sorted from blood. Subset indicated: CD45RA+ positively selected. This clonotype was obtained from a man aged 30-40 years in good health. The CDR3 reads CASSRTVGREQYF. CDR3 nucleotide sequence: TGTGCCAGTTCAAGGACAGTCGGGCGGGAGCAGTACTTC.